This T cell receptor (beta chain) came from a study of STAT5B mutations in CD4+ large granular lymphocyte leukemia (dated by TCRdb to between 2021 and 2024). As for the study more broadly: Among the healthy controls, the CDR3 'QG' motif was associated with a particular HLA allele. The TCRbeta repertoires of CD4+ T-cell large granular lymphocyte leukemia patients were compared with the TCRbeta repertoires of healthy blood donors. Flow cytometry on FACSCanto II or FACSVerse confirmed that purified fractions exceeded 95% purity among lymphocytes.

Healthy controls were roughly 37 blood donors whose buffy coats came from the Finnish Red Cross blood service. All TCR-sequenced material derived from peripheral blood: patient blood samples and healthy donor buffy coats. Ficoll-Hypaque gradient centrifugation was used to isolate peripheral blood mononuclear cells. Magnetic purification was used to isolate CD4+ cells from the buffy coats of the healthy controls. The Gentra Puregene Cell and Tissue kit was used for genomic DNA extraction, and quantification was performed on a Qubit 2.0 fluorometer. In the case of this clone: It lacks a known antigen. No base-level quality is on record; no much larger clone is a single base apart.

Reading from cysteine to phenylalanine, the CDR3 counts 13 amino acids. The retained sequence is limited to the CDR3, 39 bases, with the frame set at the first base. From the germline V gene (reference sequence), CDR1 is LNHDA and CDR2 is SQIVND. The V end gives up 3 bases and the J end 8 bases, leaving 6 bases in the junction not matched to a gene. TCRbeta rearrangements were sequenced from genomic DNA using the immunoSEQ assay at survey resolution. Processing in the source paper ran as follows. In the TCR sequencing data, the lowest productive clonotype frequency that could be detected was 2.59 x 10-5. Only productive TCRbeta rearrangements, defined as complete and in-frame sequences, were included in the analyses. Sample clonality was computed as Simpson clonality in the immunoSEQ Analyzer version 3.0. Based on frequency, clones were grouped as very rare, small, medium, large (1-20%) or hyperexpanded (>20%). Generation probabilities were estimated with OLGA 1.2.3, V-gene circos plots were generated with VDJtools, specificities were searched for in VDJdb, and CDR3 motifs were identified with GLIPH. TCRdb provides this immuneACCESS table in a form limited to in-frame rearrangements. Some clones are lacking; in checked studies, under half of them reflect an unresolved V gene, and why the rest are absent is not known. That table furnishes V, J and clone size, whereas the DNA furnished D and trimming. Here the sample has roughly 34,000 clones; more than 65% occur a single time. Around 7% of the sample lies in the top ten.

Study-wide findings and limitations: The main leukemic clonotypes were found to be private to each patient, although about 25% of the main leukemic clonotypes were detected at low frequency in the non-leukemic repertoires of other patients. CD4-sorted patient repertoires appeared more clonal than healthy CD4+ repertoires, and this difference persisted after removing the putative leukemic clones. The data were not HLA-matched, and the relatively small sample size could explain the higher clonality seen in CD4+ compared with CD8+ T-LGLL. TRBV06-family usage was enriched among the top patient clones (8/27) compared with healthy controls (2/35).

Here the chain combines TRBV19 and TRBJ1-2; 7 central bases correspond to TRBD1. The material sequenced was CD4+ T cells from blood buffy coats. The source of this sequence is a human donor in good health. CDR3 protein: CASSIDDRAGYTF. The sequenced DNA is TGTGCCAGTAGTATCGACGACAGGGCAGGCTACACCTTC.